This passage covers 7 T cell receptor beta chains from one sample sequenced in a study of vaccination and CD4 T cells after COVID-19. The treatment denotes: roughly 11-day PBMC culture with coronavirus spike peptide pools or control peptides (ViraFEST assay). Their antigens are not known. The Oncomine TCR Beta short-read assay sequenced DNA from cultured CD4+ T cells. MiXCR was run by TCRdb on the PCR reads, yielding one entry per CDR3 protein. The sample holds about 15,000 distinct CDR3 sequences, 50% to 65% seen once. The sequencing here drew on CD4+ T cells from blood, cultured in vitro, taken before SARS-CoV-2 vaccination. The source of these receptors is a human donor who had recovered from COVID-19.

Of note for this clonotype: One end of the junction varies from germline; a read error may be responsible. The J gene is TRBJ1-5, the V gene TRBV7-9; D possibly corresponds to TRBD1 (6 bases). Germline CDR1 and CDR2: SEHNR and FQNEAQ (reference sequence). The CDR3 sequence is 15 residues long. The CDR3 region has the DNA TGCGCCAGCAGCTTGGGGACAAACTCCAATCAGCCCCAGCATTTT. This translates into CASSLGTNSNQPQHF.

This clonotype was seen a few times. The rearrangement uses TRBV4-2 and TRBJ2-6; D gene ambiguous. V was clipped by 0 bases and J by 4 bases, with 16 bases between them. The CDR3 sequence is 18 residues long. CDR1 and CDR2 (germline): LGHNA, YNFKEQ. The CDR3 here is CASSQEAAQASGANVLTF. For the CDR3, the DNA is TGTGCCAGCAGCCAAGAGGCGGCCCAAGCGTCCGGGGCCAACGTCCTGACTTTC.

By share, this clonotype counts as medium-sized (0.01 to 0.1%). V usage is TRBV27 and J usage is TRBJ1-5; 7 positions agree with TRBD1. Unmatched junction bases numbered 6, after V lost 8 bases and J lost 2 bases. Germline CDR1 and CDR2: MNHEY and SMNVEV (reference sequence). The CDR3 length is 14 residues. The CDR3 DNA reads TGTGCCAGCCGACGAACAGGGGGCAATCAGCCCCAGCATTTT. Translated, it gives CASRRTGGNQPQHF.

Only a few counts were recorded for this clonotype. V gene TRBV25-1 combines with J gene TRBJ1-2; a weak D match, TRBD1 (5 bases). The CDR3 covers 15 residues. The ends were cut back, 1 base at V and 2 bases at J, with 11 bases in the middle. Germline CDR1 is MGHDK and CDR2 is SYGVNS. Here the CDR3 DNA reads TGTGCCAGCAGTGAATGGGGGGGACCAAACTATGGCTACACCTTC. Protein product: CASSEWGGPNYGYTF.

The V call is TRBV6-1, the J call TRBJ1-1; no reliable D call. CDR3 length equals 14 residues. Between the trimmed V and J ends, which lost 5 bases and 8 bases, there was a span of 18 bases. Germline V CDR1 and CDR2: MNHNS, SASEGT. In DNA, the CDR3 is TGTGCCAGCAGTCGATCCTCGCCCCGCTCCGAAGCTTTCTTT. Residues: CASSRSSPRSEAFF.

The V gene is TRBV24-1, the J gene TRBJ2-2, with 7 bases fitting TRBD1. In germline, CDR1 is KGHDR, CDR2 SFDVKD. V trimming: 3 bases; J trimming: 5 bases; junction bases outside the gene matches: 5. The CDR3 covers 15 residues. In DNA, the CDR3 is TGTGCCACCAGTGATCCCGGGACAGAAACCGGGGAGCTGTTTTTT. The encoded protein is CATSDPGTETGELFF.

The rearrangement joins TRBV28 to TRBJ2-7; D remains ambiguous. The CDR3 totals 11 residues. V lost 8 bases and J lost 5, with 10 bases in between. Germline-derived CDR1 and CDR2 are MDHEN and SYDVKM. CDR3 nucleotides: TGTGCCAGCTCTGTCTTTCACGAGCAGTACTTC. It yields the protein CASSVFHEQYF.